The 8 T cell receptor beta chains below were found in one sample sequenced in a study of Graves' ophthalmopathy and Graves' hyperthyroidism. RNA transcripts served as template for amplifying TCR beta CDR3 sequences. HTBI-primed RT-PCR formed the first round, and a multiplex PCR formed the second. Using its own MiXCR run on the multiplex PCR reads, TCRdb lists one record per CDR3 protein. The profile shows some 750,000 distinct CDR3 sequences, 40% of them singletons. Source material: peripheral blood. These receptor sequences come from an adult man with Graves' ophthalmopathy.

V gene TRBV5-6 combines with J gene TRBJ1-1; 7 bases line up with TRBD1. Germline V gives CDR1 SGHDT, CDR2 YYEEEE. The CDR3 loop spans 12 amino acids. J lost 10 bases, V lost 0 bases, and 3 bases had no gene match. This CDR3 reads CASSLGRGRAFF. The DNA of the CDR3 is TGTGCCAGCAGCTTGGGTAGGGGGCGAGCTTTCTTT. Complete variable domain (other parts from reference TRBV5-6 and TRBJ1-1): DAGVTQSPTHLIKTRGQQVTLRCSPKSGHDTVSWYQQALGQGPQFIFQYYEEEERQRGNFPDRFSGHQFPNYSSELNVNALLLGDSALYLCASSLGRGRAFFGQGTRLTVV.

Concerning this clonotype itself: Since a much larger clone is just one base distant, this may be a read error. The chain recombines TRBV15 with TRBJ2-7, with 7 bases identical to TRBD1. Germline V gene sequence: CDR1 LNHNV, CDR2 YYDKDF (reference sequence). V trimming: 1 base; J trimming: 3 bases; junction bases outside the gene matches: 3. The CDR3 runs to 14 residues. The CDR3 sequence is CATSRGGGGYEQYF. As DNA, the CDR3 is TGTGCCACCAGCAGAGGAGGGGGCGGCTACGAGCAGTACTTC. Full variable domain (rest looked up from reference TRBV15 and TRBJ2-7): DAMVIQNPRYQVTQFGKPVTLSCSQTLNHNVMYWYQQKSSQAPKLLFHYYDKDFNNEADTPDNFQSRRPNTSFCFLDIRSPGLGDTAMYLCATSRGGGGYEQYFGPGTRLTVT.

This clonotype has at least ten counts. The chain recombines TRBV2 with TRBJ2-7, with TRBD1 matching over 10 bases. Germline V lookup: CDR1 SNHLY, CDR2 FYNNEI. This CDR3 contains 14 residues. Unmatched junction bases numbered 7, after V lost 6 bases and J lost 5 bases. The CDR3 is CASSPDRGRNEQYF. The CDR3 DNA reads as TGTGCCAGCAGCCCCGACAGGGGGCGGAACGAGCAGTACTTC.

Many counts were recorded for this clonotype. This chain uses TRBV29-1 with TRBJ1-1, with TRBD1 matching over 8 bases. The J segment lost 3 bases and the V segment lost 4 bases, leaving 10 bases of the junction unmatched. The CDR3 totals 15 residues. CDR1 is SQVTM and CDR2 is ANQGSEA in the germline V gene. CDR3 in amino acids: CSVGVPRGQDTEAFF. DNA of the CDR3: TGCAGCGTTGGGGTACCCAGGGGGCAAGACACTGAAGCTTTCTTT.

For this clonotype: A much larger clone lies a single base off, so this may be a read error. J is TRBJ2-7 and V is TRBV2; D perhaps matches TRBD1 (7 bases). Germline V CDR1 and CDR2: SNHLY, FYNNEI. This CDR3 region has 15 residues. DNA for the CDR3: TGTGCCAGCGGTGAATGGTCCAGGGGGGACTACGAGCAGTACTTC. Its translation is CASGEWSRGDYEQYF.

Note on this clonotype: The germline gene is not matched at one end of the junction; a read error may be the cause. The chain links TRBV7-9 to TRBJ2-7, with TRBD2 matching over 11 bases. Per the germline V gene, CDR1 is SEHNR and CDR2 is FQNEAQ (reference sequence). The CDR3 runs to 15 residues. CDR3 DNA: TGCGCCAGCAGCCAAGGGACTAGCGGAAACTACGAGCAGTACTTC. Translation gives CASSQGTSGNYEQYF.

On this clonotype itself: A much larger clone lies a single base off, so this may be a read error. The chain couples TRBV2 to TRBJ1-2; no clear D. V was shortened by 2 bases and J by 11 bases, with 12 bases between the two germline ends. Germline loops: CDR1 SNHLY, CDR2 FYNNEI. This CDR3 has 12 residues. The CDR3 nucleotides are TGTGCCAGCAGTGAACGGCCAGCCACGTACACCTTC. Amino acid sequence: CASSERPATYTF.

The chain carries TRBV5-1 and TRBJ1-6; maybe TRBD1 (5 bases). The CDR3 sequence is 15 residues long. Per germline, CDR1 SGHRS and CDR2 YFSETQ. V gave up 5 bases and J gave up 7 bases, with 16 bases separating them. The CDR3 sequence is CASRGSLGENSPLHF. For the CDR3, the DNA is TGCGCCAGCAGAGGGTCTTTGGGGGAAAATTCACCCCTCCACTTT.